The clone carrying this TCR beta chain was counted a few times. The sample originates from a study of blood T cell repertoires in COVID-19. The overall study: Acute-phase and convalescent COVID-19 samples originated in the United States, Italy and Spain. The cDNA or gDNA used as material had been derived from T cells, B-cell-depleted T cells, or PBMCs.

Original processing notes: Reference gene primer amplification yielded estimated nucleated cell counts. Measured with immunoSEQ multiplex PCR; TCRdb has only the in-frame clones, and not every one. For V, J and clone size, that table is used; D and trimming come from the DNA. The table includes 410,000 or so clones, more than 80% detected once. The trim removed 0 bases at V and 5 bases at J, leaving 4 bases unmatched. This CDR3 is built from 15 residues. Germline CDR1 MNHNY, CDR2 SVGAGI (reference sequence). This chain joins TRBV6-6 and TRBJ2-5; TRBD2 agrees at 9 bases. Sample: peripheral blood. The sequence derives from a woman aged 30 to 39 with active or convalescent COVID-19. CDR3 nucleotides: TGTGCCAGCAGTTACTCGGGCGGGAGGGCGGAGACCCAGTACTTC. It encodes CASSYSGGRAETQYF.